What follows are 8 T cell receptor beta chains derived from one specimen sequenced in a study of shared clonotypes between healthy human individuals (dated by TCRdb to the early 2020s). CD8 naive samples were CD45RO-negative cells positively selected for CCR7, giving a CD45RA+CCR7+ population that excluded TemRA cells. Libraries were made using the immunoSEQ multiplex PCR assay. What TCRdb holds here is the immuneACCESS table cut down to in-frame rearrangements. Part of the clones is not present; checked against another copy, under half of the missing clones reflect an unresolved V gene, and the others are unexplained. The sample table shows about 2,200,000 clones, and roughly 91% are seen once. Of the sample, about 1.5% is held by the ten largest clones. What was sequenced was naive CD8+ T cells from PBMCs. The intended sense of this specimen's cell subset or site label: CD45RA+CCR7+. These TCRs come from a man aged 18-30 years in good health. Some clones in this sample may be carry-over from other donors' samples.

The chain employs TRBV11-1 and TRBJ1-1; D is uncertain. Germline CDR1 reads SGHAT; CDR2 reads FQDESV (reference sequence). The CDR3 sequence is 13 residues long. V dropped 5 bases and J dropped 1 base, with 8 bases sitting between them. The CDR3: CASSHTQNTEAFF. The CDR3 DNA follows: TGTGCCAGCAGCCACACACAGAACACTGAAGCTTTCTTT.

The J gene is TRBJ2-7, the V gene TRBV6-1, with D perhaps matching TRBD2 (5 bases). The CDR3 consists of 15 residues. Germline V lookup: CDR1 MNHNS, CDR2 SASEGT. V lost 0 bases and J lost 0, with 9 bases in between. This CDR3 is CASSEARANSYEQYF. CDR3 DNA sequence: TGTGCCAGCAGTGAAGCGAGGGCGAACTCCTACGAGCAGTACTTC.

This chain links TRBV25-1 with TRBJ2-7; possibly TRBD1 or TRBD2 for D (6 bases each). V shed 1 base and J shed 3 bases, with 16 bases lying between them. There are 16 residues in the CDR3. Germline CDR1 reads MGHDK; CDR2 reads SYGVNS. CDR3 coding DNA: TGTGCCAGCAGTGAATCTTATGGGGGGCCGATCTACGAGCAGTACTTC. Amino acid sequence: CASSESYGGPIYEQYF.

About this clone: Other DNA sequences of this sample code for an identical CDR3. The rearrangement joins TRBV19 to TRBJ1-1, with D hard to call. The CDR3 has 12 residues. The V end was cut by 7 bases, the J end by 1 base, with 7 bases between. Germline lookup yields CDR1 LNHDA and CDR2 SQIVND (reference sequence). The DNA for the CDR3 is TGTGCCAGTACCGGCGGGAACACTGAAGCTTTCTTT. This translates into CASTGGNTEAFF.

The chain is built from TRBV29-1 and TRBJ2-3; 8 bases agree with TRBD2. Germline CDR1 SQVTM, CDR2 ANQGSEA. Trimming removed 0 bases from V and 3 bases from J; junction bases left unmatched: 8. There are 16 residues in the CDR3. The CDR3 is CSVEERAGVITDTQYF. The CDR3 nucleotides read TGCAGCGTTGAAGAGAGAGCGGGAGTAATTACAGATACGCAGTATTTT.

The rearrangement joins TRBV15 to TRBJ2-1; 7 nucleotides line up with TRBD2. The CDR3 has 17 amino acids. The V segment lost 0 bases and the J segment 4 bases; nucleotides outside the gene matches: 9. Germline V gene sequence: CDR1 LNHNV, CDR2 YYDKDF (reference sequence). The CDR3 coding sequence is TGTGCCACCAGCAGAGAGATGGCTAGCGGAGATTACAATGAGCAGTTCTTC. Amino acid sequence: CATSREMASGDYNEQFF.

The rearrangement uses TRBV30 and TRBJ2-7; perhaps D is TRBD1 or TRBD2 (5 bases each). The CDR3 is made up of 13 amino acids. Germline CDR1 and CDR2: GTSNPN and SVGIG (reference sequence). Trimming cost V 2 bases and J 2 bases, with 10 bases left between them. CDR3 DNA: TGTGCCTGGAGTTATGGGGGTCCCTACGAGCAGTACTTC. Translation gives CAWSYGGPYEQYF.

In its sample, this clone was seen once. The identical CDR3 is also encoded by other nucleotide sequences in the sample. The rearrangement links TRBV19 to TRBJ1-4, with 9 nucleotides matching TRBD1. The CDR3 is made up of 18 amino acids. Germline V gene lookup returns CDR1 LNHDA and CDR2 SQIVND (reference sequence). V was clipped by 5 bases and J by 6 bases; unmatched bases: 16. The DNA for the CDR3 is TGTGCCAGTAGTCCAACGAAACGGGACAGGGTTTGGGATGAAAAACTGTTTTTT. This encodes CASSPTKRDRVWDEKLFF.